This note documents a single T cell receptor (beta chain) sequence. TCRdb keeps only in-frame clones here, not all; method: immunoSEQ multiplex PCR. This table holds around 80,000 clones, 92% found once. The CDR3 covers 16 residues. The V gene's germline CDR1 is SGHDT and CDR2 YYEEEE. V was shortened by 4 bases and J by 0 bases, with 11 bases between the two germline ends. This record belongs to a study of T cell changes during pregnancy in multiple sclerosis. This receptor was taken from a female donor with multiple sclerosis, enrolled in a pregnancy study. The gene calls are TRBV5-6 and TRBJ1-6; D gene uncertain. The starting material was peripheral blood, obtained before pregnancy. The CDR3 bases are TGTGCCAGCAGCGACGGGAAAGACTCCTATAATTCACCCCTCCACTTT. Its protein product is CASSDGKDSYNSPLHF.